This T cell receptor (beta chain) emerged from a study of blood T cell repertoires in COVID-19. Study at large: PBMCs, B-cell-depleted T cells, or T cells were the source of the cDNA or gDNA that made up the material.

Germline assignment: CDR1 MGHRA and CDR2 YSYEKL. The CDR3 consists of 15 residues. With 6 bases clipped from V and 7 bases from J, the junction kept 12 bases outside the gene matches. Clones were read by immunoSEQ multiplex PCR, and TCRdb kept only the in-frame ones, dropping some. The sample contains 300,000 to 450,000 clones, 89% of which appear only once. The sequence was obtained from a woman aged 25-40 years with COVID-19, enrolled during active disease. The sample comprised peripheral blood. The gene calls are TRBV4-1 and TRBJ1-1, with 9 bases identical to TRBD1. In DNA form, the CDR3 reads TGCGCCAGCAGTAGACACAGGGGGCGGGGGGATGAAGCTTTCTTT. Residues: CASSRHRGRGDEAFF.